This record covers a single TCR beta chain. Its specificity is not known. Trimming removed 6 bases at V and 5 bases at J, with 13 bases between. CDR1 is SGHVS, CDR2 FNYEAQ, per germline. There are 13 residues in the CDR3. This entry comes from a study of shared clonotypes between healthy human individuals. Study information: A couple of women and a few men aged 18 to 49 made up the donors. Study outcomes and limitations: Non-shared clonotypes had lower generation probabilities than clonotypes shared by all four sorted-subset donors.

Sorted-subset replicate PCR reactions were performed with about 190 ng DNA, corresponding to 30,000 or so T cell genomes. TCRdb keeps only in-frame clones here, not all; method: immunoSEQ multiplex PCR. The sample comprises hundreds of thousands of clones, about 74% of which are singletons, and approximately 1.7% rests with the top ten. The sequenced sample was memory CD4+ T cells sorted from blood. Subset specified: CD45RA-negative fraction. The V gene is TRBV7-6, the J gene TRBJ2-5; D gene unclear. The sequence was obtained from a woman younger than 45 in good health. CDR3 DNA sequence: TGTGCCAGCAGTCGTCAGACCGAGGAGACCCAGTACTTC. It codes for CASSRQTEETQYF.